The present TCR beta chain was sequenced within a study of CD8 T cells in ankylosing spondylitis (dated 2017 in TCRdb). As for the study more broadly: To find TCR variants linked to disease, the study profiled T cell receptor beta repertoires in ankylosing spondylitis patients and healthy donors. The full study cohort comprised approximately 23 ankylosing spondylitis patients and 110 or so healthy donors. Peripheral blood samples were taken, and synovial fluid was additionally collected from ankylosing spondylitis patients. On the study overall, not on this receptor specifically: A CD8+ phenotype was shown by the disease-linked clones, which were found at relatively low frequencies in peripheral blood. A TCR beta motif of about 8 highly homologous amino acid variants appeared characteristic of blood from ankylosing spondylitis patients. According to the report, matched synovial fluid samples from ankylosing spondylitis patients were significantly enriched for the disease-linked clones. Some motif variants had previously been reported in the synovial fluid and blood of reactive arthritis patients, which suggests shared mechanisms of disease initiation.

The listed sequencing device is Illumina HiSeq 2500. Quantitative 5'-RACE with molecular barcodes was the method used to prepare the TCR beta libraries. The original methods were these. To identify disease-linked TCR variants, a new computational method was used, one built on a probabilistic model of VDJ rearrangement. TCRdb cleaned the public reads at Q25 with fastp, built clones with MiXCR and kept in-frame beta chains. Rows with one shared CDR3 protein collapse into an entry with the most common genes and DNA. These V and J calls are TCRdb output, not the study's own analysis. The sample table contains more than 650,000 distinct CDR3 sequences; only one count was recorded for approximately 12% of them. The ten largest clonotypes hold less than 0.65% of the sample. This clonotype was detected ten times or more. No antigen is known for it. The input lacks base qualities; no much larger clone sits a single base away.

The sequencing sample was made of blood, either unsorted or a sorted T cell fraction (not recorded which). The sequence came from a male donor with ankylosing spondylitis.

The nucleotide sequence is TGTGCCACCAGCAGAGATCTGTACAGAATCTACAATGAGCAGTTCTTC. Its translation is CATSRDLYRIYNEQFF. The chain was built from TRBV15 and TRBJ2-1, with no D gene named confidently. V and J are truncated by 0 bases and 3 bases respectively, leaving an intervening sequence of 12 bases. Based on the germline V gene (reference sequence), the CDR1 and CDR2 sequences are LNHNV and YYDKDF. The CDR3 numbers 16 residues from cysteine through phenylalanine. The read is trimmed to its CDR3 DNA, 48 bases read in frame from base 1.